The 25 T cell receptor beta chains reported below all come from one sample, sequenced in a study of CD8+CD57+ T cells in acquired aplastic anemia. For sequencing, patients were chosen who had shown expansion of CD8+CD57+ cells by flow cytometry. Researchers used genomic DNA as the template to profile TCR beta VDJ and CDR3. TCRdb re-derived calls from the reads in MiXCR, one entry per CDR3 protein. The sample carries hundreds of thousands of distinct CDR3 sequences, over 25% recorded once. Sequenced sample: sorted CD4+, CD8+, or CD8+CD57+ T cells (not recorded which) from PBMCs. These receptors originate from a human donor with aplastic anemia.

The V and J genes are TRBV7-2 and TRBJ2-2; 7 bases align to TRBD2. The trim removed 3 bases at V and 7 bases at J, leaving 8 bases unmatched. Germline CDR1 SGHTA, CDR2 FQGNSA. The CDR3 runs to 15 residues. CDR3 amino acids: CASSLVRGGNGELFF. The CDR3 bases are TGTGCCAGCAGCTTGGTGAGGGGAGGGAACGGGGAGCTGTTTTTT.

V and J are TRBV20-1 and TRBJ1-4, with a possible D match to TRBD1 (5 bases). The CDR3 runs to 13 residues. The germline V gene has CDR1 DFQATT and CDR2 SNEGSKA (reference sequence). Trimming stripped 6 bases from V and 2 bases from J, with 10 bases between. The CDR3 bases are TGCAGTGCCTGGGACGGGACTAATGAAAAACTGTTTTTT. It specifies CSAWDGTNEKLFF.

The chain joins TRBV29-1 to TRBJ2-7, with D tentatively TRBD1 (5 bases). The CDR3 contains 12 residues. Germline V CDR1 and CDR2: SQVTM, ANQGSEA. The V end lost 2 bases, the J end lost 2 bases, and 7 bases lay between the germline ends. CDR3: CSVERGAYEQYF. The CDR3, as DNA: TGCAGCGTTGAAAGGGGCGCCTACGAGCAGTACTTC.

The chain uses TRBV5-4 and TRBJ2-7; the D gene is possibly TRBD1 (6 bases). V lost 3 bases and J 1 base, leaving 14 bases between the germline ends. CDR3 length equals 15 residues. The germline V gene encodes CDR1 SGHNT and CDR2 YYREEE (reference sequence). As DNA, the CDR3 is TGTGCCAGCAGCTCTTACCGGGACACGTCCTACGAGCAGTACTTC. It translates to CASSSYRDTSYEQYF.

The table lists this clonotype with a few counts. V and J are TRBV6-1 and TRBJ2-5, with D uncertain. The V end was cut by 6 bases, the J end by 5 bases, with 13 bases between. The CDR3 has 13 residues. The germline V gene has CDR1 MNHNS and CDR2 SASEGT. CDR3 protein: CASSRWGGETQYF. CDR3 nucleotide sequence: TGTGCCAGCAGCCGGTGGGGTGGGGAGACCCAGTACTTC.

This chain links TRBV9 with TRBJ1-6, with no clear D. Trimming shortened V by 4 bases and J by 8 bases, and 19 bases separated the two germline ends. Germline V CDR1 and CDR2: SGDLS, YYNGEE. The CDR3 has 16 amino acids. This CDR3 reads CASSSSSIPEDSPLHF. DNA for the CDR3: TGTGCCAGCAGCTCCAGTAGTATCCCGGAGGATTCACCCCTCCACTTT.

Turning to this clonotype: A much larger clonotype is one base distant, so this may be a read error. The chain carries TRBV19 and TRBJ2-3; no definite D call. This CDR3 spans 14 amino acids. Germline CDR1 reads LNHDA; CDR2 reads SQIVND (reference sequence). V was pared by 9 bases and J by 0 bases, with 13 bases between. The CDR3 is CASQTGGSTDTQYF. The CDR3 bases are TGTGCCAGCCAGACTGGCGGCAGCACAGATACGCAGTATTTT.

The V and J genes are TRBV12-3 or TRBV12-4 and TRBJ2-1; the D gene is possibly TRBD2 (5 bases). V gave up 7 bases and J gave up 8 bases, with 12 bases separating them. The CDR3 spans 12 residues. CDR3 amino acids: CASNPEGDEQFF. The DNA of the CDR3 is TGTGCCAGCAATCCCGAGGGAGATGAGCAGTTCTTC.

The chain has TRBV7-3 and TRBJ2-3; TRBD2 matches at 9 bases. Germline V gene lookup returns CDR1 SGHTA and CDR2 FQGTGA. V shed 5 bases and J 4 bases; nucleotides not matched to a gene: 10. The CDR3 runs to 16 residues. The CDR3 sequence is CASSQNGGRASDTQYF. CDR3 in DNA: TGTGCCAGCAGCCAGAATGGCGGGAGGGCCTCAGATACGCAGTATTTT.

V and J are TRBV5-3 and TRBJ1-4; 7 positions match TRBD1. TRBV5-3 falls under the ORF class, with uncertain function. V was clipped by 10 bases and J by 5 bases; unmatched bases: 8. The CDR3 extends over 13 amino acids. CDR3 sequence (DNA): TGTGCCGCCGTGGGGACAGCCAATGAAAAACTGTTTTTT. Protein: CAAVGTANEKLFF.

The CDR3 DNA reads TGTGCCAGCAGCCAAGATCTTCGGGACAGGGAGGACGGCTACACCTTC. Translating it yields CASSQDLRDREDGYTF. The chain is built from TRBV4-2 and TRBJ1-2, with 9 bases matching TRBD1. The CDR3 loop spans 16 amino acids. Germline CDR1 is LGHNA and CDR2 is YNFKEQ. V was pared by 0 bases and J by 8 bases, with 10 bases of the junction left unmatched.

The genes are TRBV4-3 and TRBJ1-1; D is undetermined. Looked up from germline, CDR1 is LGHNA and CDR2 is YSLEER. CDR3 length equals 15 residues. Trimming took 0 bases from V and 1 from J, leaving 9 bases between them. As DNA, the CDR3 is TGCGCCAGCAGCCAAGATATGGCCTGGAACACTGAAGCTTTCTTT. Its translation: CASSQDMAWNTEAFF.

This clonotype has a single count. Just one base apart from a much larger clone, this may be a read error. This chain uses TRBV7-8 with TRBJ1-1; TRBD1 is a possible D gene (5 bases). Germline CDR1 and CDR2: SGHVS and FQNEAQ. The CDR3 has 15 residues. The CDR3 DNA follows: TGTGCCAGCAGCTTAGCGCCGCGGGGGGGTACTGAAGCTTCCTTT. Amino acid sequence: CASSLAPRGGTEASF. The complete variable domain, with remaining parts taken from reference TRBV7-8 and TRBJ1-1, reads GAGVSQSPRYKVAKRGQDVALRCDPISGHVSLFWYQQALGQGPEFLTYFQNEAQLDKSGLPSDRFFAERPEGSVSTLKIQRTQQEDSAVYLCASSLAPRGGTEASFGQGTRLTVV.

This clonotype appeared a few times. The CDR3 nucleotides are TGTGCCATCAGCCCAGGGACAGTCGGGAATGGCTACACCTTC. Translating it yields CAISPGTVGNGYTF. The rearrangement links TRBV10-3 to TRBJ1-2; 7 bases map to TRBD1. Per the germline V gene, CDR1 is ENHRY and CDR2 is SYGVKD. V was clipped by 6 bases and J by 6 bases; unmatched bases: 10. The CDR3 contains 14 residues.

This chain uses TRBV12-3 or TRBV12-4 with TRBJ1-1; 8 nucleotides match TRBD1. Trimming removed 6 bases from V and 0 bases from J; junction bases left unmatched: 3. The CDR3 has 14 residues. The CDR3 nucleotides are TGTGCCAGCAGGCGGACAGGGCTGAACACTGAAGCTTTCTTT. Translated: CASRRTGLNTEAFF.

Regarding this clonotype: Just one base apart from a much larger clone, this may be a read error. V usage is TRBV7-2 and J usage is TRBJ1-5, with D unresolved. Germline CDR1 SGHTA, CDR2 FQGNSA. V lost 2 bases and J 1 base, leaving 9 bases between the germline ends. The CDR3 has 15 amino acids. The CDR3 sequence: CASSLWGNSNQPQHF. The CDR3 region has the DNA TGTGCCAGCAGCTTATGGGGTAACAGCAATCAGCCCCAGCATTTT.

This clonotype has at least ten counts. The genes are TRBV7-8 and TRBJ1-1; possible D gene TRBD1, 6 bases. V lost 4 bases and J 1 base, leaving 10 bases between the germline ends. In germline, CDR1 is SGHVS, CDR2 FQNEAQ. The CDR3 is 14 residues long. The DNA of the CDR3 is TGTGCCAGCAGCTCCGTACAGGGGAACACTGAAGCTTTCTTT. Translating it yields CASSSVQGNTEAFF.

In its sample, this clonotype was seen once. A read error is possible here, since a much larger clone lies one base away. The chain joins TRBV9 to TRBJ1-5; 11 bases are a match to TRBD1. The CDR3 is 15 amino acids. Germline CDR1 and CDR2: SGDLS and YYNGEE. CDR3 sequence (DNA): TGTGACAGCAGCGTAGCGGGACAGGGGGGTCAGCCCCAGCATTTT. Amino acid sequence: CDSSVAGQGGQPQHF. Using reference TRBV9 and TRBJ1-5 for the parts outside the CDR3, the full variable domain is DSGVTQTPKHLITATGQRVTLRCSPRSGDLSVYWYQQSLDQGLQFLIQYYNGEERAKGNILERFSAQQFPDLHSELNLSSLELGDSALYFCDSSVAGQGGQPQHFGDGTRLSIL.

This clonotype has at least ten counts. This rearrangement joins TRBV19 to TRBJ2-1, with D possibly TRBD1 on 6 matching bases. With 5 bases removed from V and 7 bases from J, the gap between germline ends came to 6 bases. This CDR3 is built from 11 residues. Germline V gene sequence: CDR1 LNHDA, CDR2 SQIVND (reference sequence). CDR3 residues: CASSQGNEQFF. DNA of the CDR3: TGTGCCAGTAGTCAGGGGAATGAGCAGTTCTTC.

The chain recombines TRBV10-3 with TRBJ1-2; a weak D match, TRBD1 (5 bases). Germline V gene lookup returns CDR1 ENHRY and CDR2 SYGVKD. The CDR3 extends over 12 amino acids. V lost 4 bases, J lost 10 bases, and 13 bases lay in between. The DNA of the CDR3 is TGTGCCATCAGTGTGGGGCAGGGAGTCTACACCTTC. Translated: CAISVGQGVYTF.

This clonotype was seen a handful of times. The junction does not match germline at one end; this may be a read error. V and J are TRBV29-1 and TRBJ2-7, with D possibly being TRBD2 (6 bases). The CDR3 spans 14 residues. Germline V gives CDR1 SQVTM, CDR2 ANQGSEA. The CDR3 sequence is CSAEVGTPPYEQYF. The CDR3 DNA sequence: TGCAGCGCTGAAGTGGGGACTCCCCCATACGAGCAGTACTTC.

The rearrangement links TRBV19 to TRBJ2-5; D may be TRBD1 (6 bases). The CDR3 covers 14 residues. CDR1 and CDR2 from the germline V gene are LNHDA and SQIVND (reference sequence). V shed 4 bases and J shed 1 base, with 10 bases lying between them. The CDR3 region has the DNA TGTGCCAGTAGTAAAACAGGGATCCAAGAGACCCAGTACTTC. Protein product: CASSKTGIQETQYF.

The CDR3: CASSVGGARGEKLFF. The CDR3 DNA sequence: TGTGCCAGCAGCGTAGGGGGTGCCCGGGGTGAAAAACTGTTTTTT. V usage is TRBV9 and J usage is TRBJ1-4; no definite D call. There are 15 residues in the CDR3. V was pared by 0 bases and J by 7 bases, with 13 bases between. Looked up from germline, CDR1 is SGDLS and CDR2 is YYNGEE.

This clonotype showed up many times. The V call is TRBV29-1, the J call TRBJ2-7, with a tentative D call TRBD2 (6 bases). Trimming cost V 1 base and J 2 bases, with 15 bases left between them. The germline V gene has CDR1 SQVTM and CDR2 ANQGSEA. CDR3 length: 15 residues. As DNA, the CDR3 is TGCAGCGTTGAAGGATTAGGGCGGGATACCTACGAGCAGTACTTC. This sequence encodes CSVEGLGRDTYEQYF.

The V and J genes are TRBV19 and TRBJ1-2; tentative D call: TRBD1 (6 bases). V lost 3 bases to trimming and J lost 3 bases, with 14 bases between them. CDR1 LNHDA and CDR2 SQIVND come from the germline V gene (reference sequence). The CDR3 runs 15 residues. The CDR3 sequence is CASSISGGAHYGYTF. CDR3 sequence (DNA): TGTGCCAGTAGTATTTCGGGGGGCGCGCACTATGGCTACACCTTC. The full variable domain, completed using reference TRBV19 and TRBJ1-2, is DGGITQSPKYLFRKEGQNVTLSCEQNLNHDAMYWYRQDPGQGLRLIYYSQIVNDFQKGDIAEGYSVSREKKESFPLTVTSAQKNPTAFYLCASSISGGAHYGYTFGSGTRLTVV.